What follows are 7 T cell receptor beta chains derived from one specimen sequenced in a study of OX40 agonist ivuxolimab in advanced cancers. Profiling relied on immunoSEQ multiplex PCR, and the TCRdb table lists in-frame clones only, not all of them. The sample lists about 21,000 clones; roughly four fifths were seen once. Sequencing was performed on CD4+ or CD8+ T cells sorted from blood, taken in a trial of the OX40 agonist ivuxolimab. The receptors here all came from an adult with an advanced solid tumor such as melanoma, head and neck, liver or kidney cancer.

V and J are TRBV7-2 and TRBJ1-1; D gene uncertain. Germline V gene lookup returns CDR1 SGHTA and CDR2 FQGNSA. V shed 2 bases and J shed 1 base, with 8 bases lying between them. The length of the CDR3 is 14 residues. CDR3 bases: TGTGCCAGCAGCTTAAATCAGTGGAACACTGAAGCTTTCTTT. Protein product: CASSLNQWNTEAFF.

This chain connects TRBV2 to TRBJ1-2; tentative D call: TRBD1 (5 bases). The V gene lost 2 bases and the J gene lost 4 bases, with 11 bases spanning the gap. CDR3 length equals 14 residues. Germline lookup yields CDR1 SNHLY and CDR2 FYNNEI. CDR3 DNA: TGTGCCAGCAGTGAATTGGGGGGGGTCTATGGCTACACCTTC. It is translated as CASSELGGVYGYTF. The variable domain in full, completed from reference TRBV2 and TRBJ1-2, reads EPEVTQTPSHQVTQMGQEVILRCVPISNHLYFYWYRQILGQKVEFLVSFYNNEISEKSEIFDDQFSVERPDGSNFTLKIRSTKLEDSAMYFCASSELGGVYGYTFGSGTRLTVV.

This sequence joins TRBV19 and TRBJ2-1; the match to TRBD2 covers 10 bases. V lost 1 base, J lost 0 bases, and 3 bases stayed unmatched. The germline V gene has CDR1 LNHDA and CDR2 SQIVND (reference sequence). CDR3 size: 17 residues. The CDR3 spells CASSIARLAGSYNEQFF. CDR3 sequence (DNA): TGTGCCAGTAGTATAGCTAGACTAGCGGGCTCCTACAATGAGCAGTTCTTC.

This clone was detected only once. The chain employs TRBV5-4 and TRBJ2-1, with TRBD2 matching 14 bases. CDR1 is SGHNT and CDR2 is YYREEE in the germline V gene (reference sequence). The CDR3 sequence is 19 residues long. V gave up 4 bases and J gave up 0 bases; unmatched junction bases: 9. DNA for the CDR3: TGTGCCAGCAGCCGCCCAACCGGGACTAGCGGGAGCTCCTACAATGAGCAGTTCTTC. Translating it yields CASSRPTGTSGSSYNEQFF.

V and J are TRBV11-2 and TRBJ2-3, with D perhaps assigned TRBD1 or TRBD2 (5 bases each). The V and J ends lost 4 bases and 2 bases respectively, with 10 bases between them. The germline CDR1 and CDR2 sequences are SGHAT and FQNNGV. The CDR3 extends over 14 amino acids. The CDR3: CASSSGPFTDTQYF. The CDR3 DNA is TGTGCCAGCAGCTCGGGACCATTCACAGATACGCAGTATTTT.

This chain uses TRBV2 with TRBJ1-2; perhaps TRBD1 as D (5 bases). The CDR3 is made up of 14 amino acids. V lost 7 bases, J lost 6 bases, and 18 bases lay in between. CDR1 SNHLY and CDR2 FYNNEI come from the germline V gene. CDR3 coding DNA: TGTGCCAGCACATACCAGGGTCTGGGCGATGGCTACACCTTC. Translation gives CASTYQGLGDGYTF.

A few counts support this clone. The chain uses TRBV7-9 and TRBJ1-5; D gene unclear. The ends were cut back, 4 bases at V and 3 bases at J, with 10 bases in the middle. The V gene's germline CDR1 is SEHNR and CDR2 FQNEAQ (reference sequence). The CDR3 consists of 14 residues. The CDR3 here is CASSYSPSNQPQHF. The CDR3 nucleotides are TGTGCCAGCAGCTATAGCCCCTCCAATCAGCCCCAGCATTTT. The complete variable domain, with remaining parts taken from reference TRBV7-9 and TRBJ1-5, reads DTGVSQNPRHKITKRGQNVTFRCDPISEHNRLYWYRQTLGQGPEFLTYFQNEAQLEKSRLLSDRFSAERPKGSFSTLEIQRTEQGDSAMYLCASSYSPSNQPQHFGDGTRLSIL.